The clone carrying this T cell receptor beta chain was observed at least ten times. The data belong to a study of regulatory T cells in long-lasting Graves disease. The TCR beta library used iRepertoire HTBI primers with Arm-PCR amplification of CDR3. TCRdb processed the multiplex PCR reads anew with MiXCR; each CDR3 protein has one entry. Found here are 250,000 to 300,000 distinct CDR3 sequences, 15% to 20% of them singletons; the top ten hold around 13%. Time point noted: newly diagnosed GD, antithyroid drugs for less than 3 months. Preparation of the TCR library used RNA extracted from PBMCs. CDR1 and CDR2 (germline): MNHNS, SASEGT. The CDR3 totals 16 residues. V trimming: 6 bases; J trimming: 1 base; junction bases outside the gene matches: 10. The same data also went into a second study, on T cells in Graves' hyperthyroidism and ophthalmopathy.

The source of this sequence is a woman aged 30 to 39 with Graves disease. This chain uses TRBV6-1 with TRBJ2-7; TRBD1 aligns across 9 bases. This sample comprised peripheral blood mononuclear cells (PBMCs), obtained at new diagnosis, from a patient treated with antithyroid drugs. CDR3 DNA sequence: TGTGCCAGCAGGAAGGGATCGGACAGGGGTTCCTACGAGCAGTACTTC. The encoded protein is CASRKGSDRGSYEQYF.